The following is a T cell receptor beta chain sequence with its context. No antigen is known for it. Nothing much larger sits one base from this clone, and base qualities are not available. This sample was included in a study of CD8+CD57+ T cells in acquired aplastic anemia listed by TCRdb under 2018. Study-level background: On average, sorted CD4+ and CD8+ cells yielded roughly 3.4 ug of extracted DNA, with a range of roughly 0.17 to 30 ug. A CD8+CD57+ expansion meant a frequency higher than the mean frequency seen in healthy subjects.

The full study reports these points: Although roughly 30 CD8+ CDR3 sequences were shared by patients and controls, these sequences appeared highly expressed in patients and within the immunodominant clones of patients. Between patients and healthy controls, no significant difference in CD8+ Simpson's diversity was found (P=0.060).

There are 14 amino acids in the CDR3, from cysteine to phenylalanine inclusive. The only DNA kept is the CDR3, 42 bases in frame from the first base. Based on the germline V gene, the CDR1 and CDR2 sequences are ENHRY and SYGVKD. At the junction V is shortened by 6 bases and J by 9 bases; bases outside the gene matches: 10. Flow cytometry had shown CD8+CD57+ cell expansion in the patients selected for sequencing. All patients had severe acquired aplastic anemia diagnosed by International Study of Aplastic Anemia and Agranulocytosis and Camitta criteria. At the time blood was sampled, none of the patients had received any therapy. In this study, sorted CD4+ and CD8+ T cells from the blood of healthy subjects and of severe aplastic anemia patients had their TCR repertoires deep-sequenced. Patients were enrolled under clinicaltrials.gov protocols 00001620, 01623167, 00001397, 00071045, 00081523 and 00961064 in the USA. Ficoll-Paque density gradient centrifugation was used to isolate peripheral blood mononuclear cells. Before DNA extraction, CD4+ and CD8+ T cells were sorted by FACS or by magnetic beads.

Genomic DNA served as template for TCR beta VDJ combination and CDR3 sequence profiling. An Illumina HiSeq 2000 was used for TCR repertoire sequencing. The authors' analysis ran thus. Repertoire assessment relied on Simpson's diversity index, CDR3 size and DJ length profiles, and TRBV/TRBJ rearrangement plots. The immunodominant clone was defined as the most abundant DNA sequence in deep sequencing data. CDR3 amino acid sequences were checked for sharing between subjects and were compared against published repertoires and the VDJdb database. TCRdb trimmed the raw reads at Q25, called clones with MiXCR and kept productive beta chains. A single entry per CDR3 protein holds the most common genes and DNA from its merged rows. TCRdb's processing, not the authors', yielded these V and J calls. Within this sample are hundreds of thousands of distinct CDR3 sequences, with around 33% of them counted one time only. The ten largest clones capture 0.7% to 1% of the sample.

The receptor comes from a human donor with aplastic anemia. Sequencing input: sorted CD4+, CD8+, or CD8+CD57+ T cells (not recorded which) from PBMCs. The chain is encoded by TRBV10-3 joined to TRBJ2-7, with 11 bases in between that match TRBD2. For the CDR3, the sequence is CAIRDSGRALSQYF. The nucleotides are TGTGCCATCAGGGATAGCGGGAGGGCCCTTTCGCAGTACTTC.